This T cell receptor beta chain was captured in a study of CD8 T cells in Susac syndrome (dated by TCRdb to between 2019 and 2020). Turning to the overall study: Of the Susac syndrome patients who were sequenced, more than five had clinically active disease and roughly eight were in clinical remission. At blood withdrawal, Susac syndrome patients were either therapy-naive, taking corticosteroids (in some cases with IVIg as well), or taking IVIg alone. Repertoire sequencing was used to test whether CD8+ T cell activation and differentiation in Susac syndrome was antigen driven. What the authors observed across the whole study: The CD4+ T cell repertoire of patients with Susac syndrome showed no detectable clonal expansion. The study acknowledged that relatively few individuals were included in the TCR sequencing and HLA analysis.

Including the terminal cysteine and phenylalanine, the CDR3 comprises 14 residues. Only CDR3 DNA is held: 42 bases, read in frame from base 1. V loses 6 bases at its end and J loses 9 bases; junction bases beyond the gene matches: 11. Per the germline V gene (reference sequence), DFQATT is the CDR1 and SNEGSKA is the CDR2. Peripheral blood CD8+ and CD4+ T cells from healthy donors, Susac syndrome patients and multiple sclerosis patients were profiled using high-throughput TCR beta sequencing. Recently defined diagnostic criteria for definite or probable disease were met by the Susac syndrome patients. Bulk CD8+ and CD4+ T cells were purified magnetically by negative isolation, whereas CD8+ TEMRA cells were enriched by FACS. Blood was drawn into EDTA tubes, processed within 24 hours, and PBMCs were isolated by density gradient centrifugation. PBMCs destined for TCR sequencing were cryopreserved in liquid nitrogen and later thawed in a 37 °C water bath. Purity of sorted or isolated CD4+, CD8+ and CD8+ TEMRA cells was at least 90%.

RNA was extracted using the RNeasy kit, and roughly 0.5 to 1 ug of the RNA was reverse transcribed with random hexamers. The immunoSEQ multiplex PCR assay, which covers 54 Vbeta and 13 Jbeta segments, was used to amplify TCR beta CDR3 regions. PCR amplification bias was corrected using a synthetic template baseline for primer optimization and computational correction. The paper's processing steps were these. Reads were annotated to V, D and J genes per IMGT and analyzed with immunoSEQ Analyzer, keeping only productive sequences. To calculate clonality, Shannon entropy was normalized by log2 of the number of productive unique sequences and then subtracted from one. For each patient and control, public and private clones were evaluated among the 100 most prevalent clones. Susac-specific clones were defined as absent from healthy and MS cohorts, over a thousand published viral clones and other ImmuneACCESS disease sequences. In TCRdb, the public reads were trimmed at Q25 with fastp and aligned with MiXCR, with productive beta chains retained. Entries that share a CDR3 protein sequence are merged under the most common genes and DNA. TCRdb's processing, not the study's, gives the V and J calls here. The sample profile shows approximately 210,000 distinct CDR3 sequences; about 95% of them were found once. Roughly 0.14% of the sample lies in the top ten.

Note on this clonotype: It has no known antigen specificity. There are no base qualities to consult, and no much larger clone falls within one base.

The sequence was obtained from a human donor with Susac syndrome. Rearrangement joined TRBV20-1 to TRBJ1-5; 10 central nucleotides agree with TRBD1. The sequencing sample was made of CD4+ T cells from PBMCs. The CDR3 protein: CSAGQGIPGSPQHF. The nucleotide sequence reads as follows: TGCAGTGCGGGACAGGGGATTCCGGGATCGCCCCAGCATTTT.